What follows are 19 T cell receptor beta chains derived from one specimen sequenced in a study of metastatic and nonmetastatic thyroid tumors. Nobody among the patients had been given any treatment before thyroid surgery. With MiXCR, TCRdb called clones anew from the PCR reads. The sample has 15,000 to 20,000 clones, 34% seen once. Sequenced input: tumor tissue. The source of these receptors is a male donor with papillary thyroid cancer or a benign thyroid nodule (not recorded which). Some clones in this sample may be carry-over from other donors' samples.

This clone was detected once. CDR3: CASSQASGYGYTF. The CDR3 region has the DNA TGCGCCAGCAGCCAAGCATCGGGTTATGGCTACACCTTC. This rearrangement joins TRBV4-3 to TRBJ1-2, with D unclear. The CDR3 is 13 amino acids. V was trimmed by 1 base and J by 5 bases, leaving 8 bases between them. The germline V gene encodes CDR1 LGHNA and CDR2 YSLEER.

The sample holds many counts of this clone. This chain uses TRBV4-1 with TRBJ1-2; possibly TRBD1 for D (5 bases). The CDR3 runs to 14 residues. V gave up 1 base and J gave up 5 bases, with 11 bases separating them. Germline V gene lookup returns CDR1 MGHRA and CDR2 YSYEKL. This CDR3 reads CASSQALGPYGYTF. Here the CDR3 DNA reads TGCGCCAGCAGCCAAGCTCTGGGGCCTTATGGCTACACCTTC.

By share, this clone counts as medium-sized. The CDR3 DNA reads as TGCGCCAGCAGTGAGTTAGGACGGCGGGAGCAGTACTTC. Translating it yields CASSELGRREQYF. This chain connects TRBV10-1 to TRBJ2-7; D uncertain. The CDR3 loop spans 13 amino acids. V shed 1 base and J shed 7 bases, with 11 bases lying between them. Germline CDR1 is WNHNN and CDR2 is SYGVQD (reference sequence).

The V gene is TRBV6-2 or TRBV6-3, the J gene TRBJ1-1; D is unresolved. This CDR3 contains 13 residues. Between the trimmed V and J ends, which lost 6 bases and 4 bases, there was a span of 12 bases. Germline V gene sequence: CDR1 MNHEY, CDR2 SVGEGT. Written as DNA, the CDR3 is TGTGCCAGCAGGACCGGACCCGGCACTGAAGCTTTCTTT. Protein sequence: CASRTGPGTEAFF.

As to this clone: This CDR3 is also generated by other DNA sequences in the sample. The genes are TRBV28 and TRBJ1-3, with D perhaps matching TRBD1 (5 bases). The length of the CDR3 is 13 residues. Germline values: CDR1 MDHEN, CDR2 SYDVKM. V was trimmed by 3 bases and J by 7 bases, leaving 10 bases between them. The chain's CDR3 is CASSFSGRNTIYF. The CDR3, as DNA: TGTGCCAGCAGTTTCTCGGGGCGGAACACCATATATTTT.

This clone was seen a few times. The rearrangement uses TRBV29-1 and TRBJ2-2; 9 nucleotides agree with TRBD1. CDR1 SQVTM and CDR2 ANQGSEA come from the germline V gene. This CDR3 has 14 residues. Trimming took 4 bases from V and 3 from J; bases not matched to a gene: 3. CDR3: CSVGRDRDTGELFF. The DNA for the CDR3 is TGCAGCGTTGGCCGGGACAGGGACACCGGGGAGCTGTTTTTT.

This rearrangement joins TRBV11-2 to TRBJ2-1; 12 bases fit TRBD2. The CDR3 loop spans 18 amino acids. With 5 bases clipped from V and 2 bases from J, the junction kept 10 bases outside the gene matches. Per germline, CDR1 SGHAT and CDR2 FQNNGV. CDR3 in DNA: TGTGCCAGCAGCCTACTGACTAGCGGGAGATTTACCTACAATGAGCAGTTCTTC. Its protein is CASSLLTSGRFTYNEQFF.

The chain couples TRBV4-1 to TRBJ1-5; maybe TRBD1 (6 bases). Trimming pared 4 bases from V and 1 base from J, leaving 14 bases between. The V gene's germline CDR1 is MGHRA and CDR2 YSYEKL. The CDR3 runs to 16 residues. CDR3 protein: CASSPLEGESNQPQHF. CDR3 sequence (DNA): TGCGCCAGCAGCCCCCTAGAGGGGGAAAGCAATCAGCCCCAGCATTTT.

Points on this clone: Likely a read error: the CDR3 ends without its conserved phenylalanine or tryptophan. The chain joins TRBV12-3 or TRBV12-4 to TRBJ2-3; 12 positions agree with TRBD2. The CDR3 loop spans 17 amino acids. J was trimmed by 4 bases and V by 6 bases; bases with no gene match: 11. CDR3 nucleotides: TGTGCCAGCAGCCCCCACCGACTAGCGGGAGACGCAGATACGCAGTATCTT. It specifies CASSPHRLAGDADTQYL.

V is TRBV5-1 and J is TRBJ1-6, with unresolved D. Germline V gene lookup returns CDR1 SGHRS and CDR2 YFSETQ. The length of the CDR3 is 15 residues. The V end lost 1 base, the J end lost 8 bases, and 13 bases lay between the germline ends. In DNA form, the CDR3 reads TGCGCCAGCAGCTTGTCGGGTGAAGGACATTCACCCCTCCACTTT. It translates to CASSLSGEGHSPLHF.

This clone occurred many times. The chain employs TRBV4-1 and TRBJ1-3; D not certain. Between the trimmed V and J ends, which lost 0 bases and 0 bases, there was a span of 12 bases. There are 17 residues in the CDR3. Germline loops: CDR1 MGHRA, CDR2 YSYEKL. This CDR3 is CASSQDYAGPSGNTIYF. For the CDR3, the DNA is TGCGCCAGCAGCCAAGATTATGCAGGCCCCTCTGGAAACACCATATATTTT.

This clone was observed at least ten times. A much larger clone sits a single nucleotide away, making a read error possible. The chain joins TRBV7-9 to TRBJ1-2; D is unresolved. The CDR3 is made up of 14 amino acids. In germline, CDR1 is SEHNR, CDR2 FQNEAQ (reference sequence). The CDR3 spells CAGSLASSNYGYTF. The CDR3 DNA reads TGTGCCGGCAGCTTAGCTAGCAGTAACTATGGCTACACCTTC.

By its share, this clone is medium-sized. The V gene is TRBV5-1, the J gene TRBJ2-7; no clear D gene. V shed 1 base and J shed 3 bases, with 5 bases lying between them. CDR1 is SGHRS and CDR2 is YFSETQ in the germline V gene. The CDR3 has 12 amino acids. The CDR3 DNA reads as TGCGCCAGCAGCTTGCAGAACTACGAGCAGTACTTC. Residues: CASSLQNYEQYF. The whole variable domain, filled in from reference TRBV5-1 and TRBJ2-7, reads KAGVTQTPRYLIKTRGQQVTLSCSPISGHRSVSWYQQTPGQGLQFLFEYFSETQRNKGNFPGRFSGRQFSNSRSEMNVSTLELGDSALYLCASSLQNYEQYFGPGTRLTVT.

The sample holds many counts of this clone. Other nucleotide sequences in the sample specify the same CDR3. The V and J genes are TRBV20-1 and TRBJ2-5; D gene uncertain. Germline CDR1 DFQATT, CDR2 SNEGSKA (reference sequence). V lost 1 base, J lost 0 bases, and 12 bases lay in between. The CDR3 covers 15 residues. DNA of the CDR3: TGCAGTGCTAGAGTCGGGCAGACTTACCAAGAGACCCAGTACTTC. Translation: CSARVGQTYQETQYF.

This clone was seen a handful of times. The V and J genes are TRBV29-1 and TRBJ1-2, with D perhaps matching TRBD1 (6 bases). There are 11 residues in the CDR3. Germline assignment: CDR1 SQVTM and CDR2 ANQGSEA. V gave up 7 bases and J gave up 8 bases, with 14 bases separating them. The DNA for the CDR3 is TGCAGCGCTAGCGAGGGGGGGGGCTACACCTTC. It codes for CSASEGGGYTF. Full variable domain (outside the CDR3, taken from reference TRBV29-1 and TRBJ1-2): SAVISQKPSRDICQRGTSLTIQCQVDSQVTMMFWYRQQPGQSLTLIATANQGSEATYESGFVIDKFPISRPNLTFSTLTVSNMSPEDSSIYLCSASEGGGYTFGSGTRLTVV.

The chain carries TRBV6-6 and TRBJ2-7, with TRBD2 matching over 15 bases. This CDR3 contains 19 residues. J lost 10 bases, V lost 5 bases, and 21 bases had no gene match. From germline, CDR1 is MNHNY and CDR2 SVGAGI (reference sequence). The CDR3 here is CASSRSPPGLAGGAGAQYF. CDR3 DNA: TGTGCCAGCAGTCGATCCCCACCGGGACTAGCGGGAGGCGCCGGTGCCCAGTACTTC.

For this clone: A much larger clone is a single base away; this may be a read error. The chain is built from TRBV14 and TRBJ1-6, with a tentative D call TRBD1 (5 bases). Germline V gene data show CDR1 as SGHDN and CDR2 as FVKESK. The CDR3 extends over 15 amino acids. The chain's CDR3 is CASSPRGDSNSPLHF. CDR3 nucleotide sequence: TGTGCTAGCAGCCCCCGGGGAGACAGTAATTCACCCCTCCACTTT.

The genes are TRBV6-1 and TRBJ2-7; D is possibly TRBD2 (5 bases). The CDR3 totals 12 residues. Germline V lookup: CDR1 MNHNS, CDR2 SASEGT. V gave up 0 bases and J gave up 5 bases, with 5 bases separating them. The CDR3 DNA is TGTGCCAGCAGTGAAGCGGGAGACGAGCAGTACTTC. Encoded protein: CASSEAGDEQYF.

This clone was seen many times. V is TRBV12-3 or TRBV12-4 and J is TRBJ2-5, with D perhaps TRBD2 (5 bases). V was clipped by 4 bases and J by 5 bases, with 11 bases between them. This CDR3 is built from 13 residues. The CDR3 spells CASSSLAWETQYF. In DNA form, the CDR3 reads TGTGCCAGCAGTTCCCTAGCATGGGAGACCCAGTACTTC.